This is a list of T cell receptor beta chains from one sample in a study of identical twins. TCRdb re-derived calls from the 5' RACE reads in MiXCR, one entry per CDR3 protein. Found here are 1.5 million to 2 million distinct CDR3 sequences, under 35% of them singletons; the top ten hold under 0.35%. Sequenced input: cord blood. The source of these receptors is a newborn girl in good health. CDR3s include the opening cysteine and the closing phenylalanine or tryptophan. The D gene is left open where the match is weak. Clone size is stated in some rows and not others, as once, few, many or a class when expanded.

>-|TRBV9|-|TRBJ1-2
TGTGCCAGCAGCGTAGGTCCCCCAGGGACGAACTATGGCTACACCTTC
CASSVGPPGTNYGYTF
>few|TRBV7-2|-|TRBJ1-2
TGTGCCAGCAGCTTAGCGGGGGCCAGGGTGTTAGTTGGCTACACCTTC
CASSLAGARVLVGYTF
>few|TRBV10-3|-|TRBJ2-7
TGTGCCATCAGTGAGTCGAGCCCCTCCTACAATGAGCAGTACTTC
CAISESSPSYNEQYF
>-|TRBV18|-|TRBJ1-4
TGTGCCAGCTCACCACCAGACAGAACTAATGAAAAACTGTTTTTT
CASSPPDRTNEKLFF
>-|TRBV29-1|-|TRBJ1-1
TGCAGCCCCACGAAGGCTATGAACACTGAAGCTTTCTTT
CSPTKAMNTEAFF
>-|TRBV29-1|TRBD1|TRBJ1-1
TGCAGCGTTGCCGGGACAGGGACGAACACTGAAGCTTTCTTT
CSVAGTGTNTEAFF
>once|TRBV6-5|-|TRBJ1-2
TGTGCCAGCAACTACAAGATAGACAGTCGGGACTATGGCTACACCTTC
CASNYKIDSRDYGYTF
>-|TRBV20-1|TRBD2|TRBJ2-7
TGCAGTGTTAGTTTGTTGAGCGGACTAGCGACCTACGAGCAGTACTTC
CSVSLLSGLATYEQYF
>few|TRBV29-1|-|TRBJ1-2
TGCAGCGCCACCCAGCTTCCCCCTAACTTTGGCTACACCTTC
CSATQLPPNFGYTF
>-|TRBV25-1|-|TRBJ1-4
TGTGCCAGCAGCCCCAATGGACTCCTATATGAAAAACTGTTTTTT
CASSPNGLLYEKLFF
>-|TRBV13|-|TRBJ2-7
TGTGCCAGCAGCTCCAGAGACCCCTCAAGGCAGTACTTC
CASSSRDPSRQYF
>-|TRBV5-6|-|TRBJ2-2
TGTGCCGGCAGCTGGGGCTATGGTTCCGGGGAGCTGTTTTTT
CAGSWGYGSGELFF
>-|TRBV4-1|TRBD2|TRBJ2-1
TGCGCCAGCAGCCAACCTTACTCTAGCGGGAGACCGCAGTTCTTC
CASSQPYSSGRPQFF
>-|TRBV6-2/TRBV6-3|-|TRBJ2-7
TGTGCCAGCAAACGCACAGACTCGGGGGAGCAGTACTTC
CASKRTDSGEQYF
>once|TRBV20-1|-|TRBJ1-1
TGCAGTGCCCGGGCCCCTGCTTACACTGAAGCTTTCTTT
CSARAPAYTEAFF
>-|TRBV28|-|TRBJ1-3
TGTGCCAGCATTGGGCCATCGAGCTCTGGAAACACCATATATTTT
CASIGPSSSGNTIYF
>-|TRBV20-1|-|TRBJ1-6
TGCAGTGCTAGAGGGGGTGGGACTTCACCCCTCCACTTT
CSARGGGTSPLHF
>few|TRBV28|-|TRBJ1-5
TGTGCCAGCAAGGGGGGTAGTCAGCCCCAGCATTTT
CASKGGSQPQHF
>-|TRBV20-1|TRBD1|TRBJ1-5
TGCAGTGCTCTCCGGGACAGGGGGCGCAACAATCAGCCCCAGCATTTT
CSALRDRGRNNQPQHF
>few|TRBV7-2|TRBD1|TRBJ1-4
TGTGCCAGCAGCTTGGCAGGGGGCGTTGAAAAACTGTTTTTT
CASSLAGGVEKLFF
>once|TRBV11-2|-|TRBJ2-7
TGTGCCAGCAGCTTATCCCTCGGGCAGTACTTC
CASSLSLGQYF
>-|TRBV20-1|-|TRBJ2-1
TGCAGTGCAGACCCCGGGTCCCCAAACGACAATGAGCAGTTCTTC
CSADPGSPNDNEQFF
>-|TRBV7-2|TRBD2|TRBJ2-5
TGTGCCAGCAGCGTACTCGGACTAGTGTTTGCTGAGCAGTACTTC
CASSVLGLVFAEQYF
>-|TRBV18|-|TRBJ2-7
TGTGCCAGCTCAAAAGGGACATACAATGAGCAGTACTTC
CASSKGTYNEQYF
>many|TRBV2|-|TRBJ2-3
TGTGCCAGCGGATCTAAAATGAGAACAGATACGCAGTATTTT
CASGSKMRTDTQYF
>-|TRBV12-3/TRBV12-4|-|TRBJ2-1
TGTGCCAGCAGTTTGGGTGGGAAACTCACTTACAATGAGCAGTTCTTC
CASSLGGKLTYNEQFF
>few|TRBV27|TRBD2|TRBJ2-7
TGTGCCAGCAGTACTAGCGGGAGGGTTTACGAGCAGTACTTC
CASSTSGRVYEQYF
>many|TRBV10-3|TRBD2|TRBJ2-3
TGTGCAACCGGGCGGGGGGGCTTCGATACGCAGTATTTT
CATGRGGFDTQYF
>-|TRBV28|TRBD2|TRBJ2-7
TGTGCCAGCAGTTGGACTAGCTGGAGCTCCTACAATGAGCAGTACTTC
CASSWTSWSSYNEQYF
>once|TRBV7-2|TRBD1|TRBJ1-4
TGTGCCAGCAGCCTAATCCCAGGGACAGCTGCAACTAATGAAAAACTGTTTTTT
CASSLIPGTAATNEKLFF
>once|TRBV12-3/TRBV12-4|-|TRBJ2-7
TGTGCCAGCAGCCCCGGGACCTGCGAGCAGTACTTC
CASSPGTCEQYF
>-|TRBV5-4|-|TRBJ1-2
TGTGCCAGCAGGCAAGGGGGAGCTAACTATGGCTACACCTTC
CASRQGGANYGYTF
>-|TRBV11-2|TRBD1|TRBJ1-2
TGTGCCAGCAGCTTATCCCAGGGGGCCTTACTGGTTCATGGCTACACCTTC
CASSLSQGALLVHGYTF
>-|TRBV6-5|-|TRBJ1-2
TGTGCCAGCAGTTACTCGTTCCCGGGGGCGGCCTATGGCTACACCTTC
CASSYSFPGAAYGYTF
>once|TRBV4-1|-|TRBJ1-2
TGCGCCAGCAGCCAAGGGAGACCGAGTGGCTATGGCTACACCTTC
CASSQGRPSGYGYTF
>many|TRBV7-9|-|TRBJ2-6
TGTGCCAGCAGTTTGGTGAGAAACTCTGGGGCCAACGTCCTGACTTTC
CASSLVRNSGANVLTF
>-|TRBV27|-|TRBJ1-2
TGTGCCAGCAGTGCGACAGAGGGCTATGGCTACACCTTC
CASSATEGYGYTF
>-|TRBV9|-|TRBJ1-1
TGTGCCAGCAGGGCAACAGGAAATGAAGCTTTCTTT
CASRATGNEAFF
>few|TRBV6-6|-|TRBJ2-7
TGTGCCAGCAGAGAGCACTCCGGGACGTCAGGATACGAGCAGTACTTC
CASREHSGTSGYEQYF
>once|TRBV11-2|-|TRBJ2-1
TGTGCCAGCAGCTTGGTGGCGGTCCAAAATGAGCAGTTCTTC
CASSLVAVQNEQFF
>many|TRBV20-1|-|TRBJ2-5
TGCAGTGCTAGCGGGGGAGAGACCCAGTACTTC
CSASGGETQYF
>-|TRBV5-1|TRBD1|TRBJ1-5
TGCGCCAGCAGCTTGTGGGCAGGGGGCGATAGCAATCAGCCCCAGCATTTT
CASSLWAGGDSNQPQHF
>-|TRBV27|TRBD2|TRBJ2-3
TGTGCCAGCAGTTTTGGGGGGGAGACTAGCACAGATACGCAGTATTTT
CASSFGGETSTDTQYF
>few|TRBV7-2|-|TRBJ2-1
TGTGCCAGCAGTTTACTGGAGACCCAGTTCTTC
CASSLLETQFF
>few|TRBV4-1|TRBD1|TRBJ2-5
TGCGCCAGCAGCCAAGATGGGACAGGGGGCATGAAGACCCAGTACTTC
CASSQDGTGGMKTQYF
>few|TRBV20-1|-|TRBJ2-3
TGCAGTGCGACTACAGGAGATACGCAGTATTTT
CSATTGDTQYF
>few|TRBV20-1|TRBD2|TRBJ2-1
TGCAGTGCTAGAGTAGCTAGCGGGAGAGGGTCCTACAATGAGCAGTTCTTC
CSARVASGRGSYNEQFF
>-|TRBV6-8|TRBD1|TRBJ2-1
TGTGCCAGCAGTTGCCAGCCGGGACAGGGAGGGAATGAGCAGTTCTTC
CASSCQPGQGGNEQFF
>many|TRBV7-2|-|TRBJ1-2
TGTGCCAGCAGCTTACTTCAGGGCTATGGCTACACCTTC
CASSLLQGYGYTF
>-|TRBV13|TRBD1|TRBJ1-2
TGTGCCAGCAGCGCCTTCCGGGACAGGGGGTTGAGGGCCTATGGCTACACCTTC
CASSAFRDRGLRAYGYTF
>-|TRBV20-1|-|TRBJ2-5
TGCAGTGTGGTAGGGGGGGCCTTGGAGACCCAGTACTTC
CSVVGGALETQYF
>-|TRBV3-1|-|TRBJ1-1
TGTGCCAGCAGCCAAGAAGGCCCTGAAGCTTTCTTT
CASSQEGPEAFF
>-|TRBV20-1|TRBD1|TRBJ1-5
TGCAGTGCTTTTGGACAGGTGCGGGGTCAGCCCCAGCATTTT
CSAFGQVRGQPQHF
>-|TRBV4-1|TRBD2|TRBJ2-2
TGCGCCAGCAACCGCGGGGGGGGCCGGACCGGGGAGCTGTTTTTT
CASNRGGGRTGELFF
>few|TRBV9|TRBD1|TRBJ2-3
TGTGCCAGCAGCGTAGTACAGGGGACAGATACGCAGTATTTT
CASSVVQGTDTQYF
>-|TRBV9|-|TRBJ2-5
TGTGCCAGCAGTGCAAATGAGCAGTACTTC
CASSANEQYF
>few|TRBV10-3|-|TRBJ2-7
TGTGCCATCAGTGAGGGGACTTCCAGGGGCTACGAGCAGTACTTC
CAISEGTSRGYEQYF
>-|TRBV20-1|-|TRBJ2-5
TGCAGTGCTACCCAATTACAAGAGACCCAGTACTTC
CSATQLQETQYF
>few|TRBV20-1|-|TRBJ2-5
TGCAGCATAGTATCACAGGAGACCCAGTACTTC
CSIVSQETQYF
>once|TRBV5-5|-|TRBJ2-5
TGTGCCAGCAGCTTGCCTGGAAAAGAGACCCAGTACTTC
CASSLPGKETQYF